This passage covers 27 T cell receptor beta chains from one sample sequenced in a study of beta chain features in type 1 diabetes. The antigens of these receptors remain unknown. Whole-study results and caveats: Type 1 diabetes patients had TCRB CDR3s that were shorter (moderately but significantly so) in all four CD4+ subsets.

Every bit of the isolated RNA underwent reverse transcription, so sequencing read expressed TCRB transcripts. Profiled with immunoSEQ multiplex PCR; TCRdb holds only in-frame clones, not every one. The table lists a few hundred thousand clones, over 14% of them singletons. The sample comprised naive CD4+ T cells from blood. All receptors come from a man younger than 35 with type 1 diabetes.

There are a few counts of this clone. V and J are TRBV5-4 and TRBJ1-4, with 8 bases lining up with TRBD1. Germline values: CDR1 SGHNT, CDR2 YYREEE (reference sequence). There are 15 residues in the CDR3. With V trimmed by 4 bases and J by 4 bases, 6 bases remained unmatched. The CDR3 coding sequence is TGTGCCAGCAGCCCGGCGACAGGGGATAATGAAAAACTGTTTTTT. The encoded protein is CASSPATGDNEKLFF.

This chain connects TRBV18 to TRBJ1-3; D is unclear. The CDR3 runs to 15 residues. The germline V gene encodes CDR1 KGHSH and CDR2 LQKENI. V lost 2 bases to trimming and J lost 0 bases, with 8 bases between them. The CDR3 protein is CASSPSVDSGNTIYF. The CDR3 DNA reads TGTGCCAGCTCACCATCGGTCGACTCTGGAAACACCATATATTTT.

V and J are TRBV7-2 and TRBJ2-7; 8 positions match TRBD1. Trimming at V came to 2 bases and at J to 1 base, leaving 4 bases not matched to a gene. CDR1 is SGHTA and CDR2 is FQGNSA in the germline V gene. The CDR3 loop spans 15 amino acids. The CDR3 protein is CASSLMRTGSYEQYF. In nucleotides, the CDR3 is TGTGCCAGCAGCTTAATGCGGACAGGGTCCTACGAGCAGTACTTC.

The rearrangement joins TRBV2 to TRBJ2-3, with a tentative D call TRBD2 (6 bases). The V end was cut by 8 bases, the J end by 5 bases, with 14 bases between. Germline loops: CDR1 SNHLY, CDR2 FYNNEI. The CDR3 is 13 residues long. The CDR3 region has the DNA TGTGCCAGCGTTCAGGGAGGTGTAGATACGCAGTATTTT. Translating gives CASVQGGVDTQYF.

This chain uses TRBV18 with TRBJ2-1; 9 nucleotides match TRBD2. Germline V gives CDR1 KGHSH, CDR2 LQKENI. The CDR3 has 16 residues. The V and J ends lost 6 bases and 2 bases, in that order; junction bases with no gene match: 8. For the CDR3, the DNA is TGTGCCAGCTCTCTCGTAGCGGGAGTCGCCTACAATGAGCAGTTCTTC. It translates to CASSLVAGVAYNEQFF.

The chain recombines TRBV19 with TRBJ1-1; weak D call: TRBD1 (5 bases). The CDR3 covers 13 residues. Germline V gene data show CDR1 as LNHDA and CDR2 as SQIVND (reference sequence). Trimming removed 4 bases from V and 5 bases from J, with 11 bases in between. The CDR3 DNA follows: TGTGCCAGTAGTAAAACCAGGGATACTGAAGCTTTCTTT. Residues: CASSKTRDTEAFF.

This clone was seen a handful of times. V gene TRBV4-3 combines with J gene TRBJ1-2; TRBD1 aligns across 7 bases. V lost 0 bases, J lost 7 bases, and 8 bases stayed unmatched. CDR3 size: 15 residues. CDR1 and CDR2 from the germline V gene are LGHNA and YSLEER. CDR3: CASSQEFPSGGGYTF. In DNA form, the CDR3 reads TGCGCCAGCAGCCAAGAATTTCCCTCAGGGGGTGGCTACACCTTC.

This clone came up a few times. The rearrangement uses TRBV28 and TRBJ2-5, with 8 positions matching TRBD1. Per germline, CDR1 MDHEN and CDR2 SYDVKM. The trim removed 6 bases at V and 4 bases at J, leaving 19 bases unmatched. CDR3 length: 18 amino acids. CDR3 in DNA: TGTGCCAGCAGACAGGGGCGGGCAGGGGGCGCGGTAGGAGAGACCCAGTACTTC. Its protein product is CASRQGRAGGAVGETQYF.

V and J are TRBV14 and TRBJ2-1, with TRBD1 matching 8 bases. Germline CDR1 is SGHDN and CDR2 is FVKESK. CDR3 length: 16 amino acids. The V segment lost 0 bases and the J segment 6 bases; nucleotides outside the gene matches: 7. The CDR3 DNA is TGTGCCAGCAGCCAAGAACTATGGCAGGGGGCCAATGAGCAGTTCTTC. Its protein is CASSQELWQGANEQFF.

The V gene is TRBV28, the J gene TRBJ1-1, with a weak D call TRBD1 (6 bases). V lost 8 bases, J lost 5 bases, and 12 bases lay in between. CDR3 length: 12 residues. Germline CDR1 and CDR2: MDHEN and SYDVKM. This CDR3 reads CASWTAKTEAFF. The CDR3 DNA reads TGTGCCAGCTGGACAGCCAAAACTGAAGCTTTCTTT.

This chain joins TRBV7-9 and TRBJ1-4, with 7 bases aligning to TRBD1. The CDR3 runs to 14 residues. The germline V gene has CDR1 SEHNR and CDR2 FQNEAQ (reference sequence). V lost 3 bases to trimming and J lost 7 bases; unmatched junction nucleotides: 5. CDR3 amino acids: CASSFGTAAEKLFF. As DNA, the CDR3 is TGTGCCAGCAGCTTCGGGACAGCGGCTGAAAAACTGTTTTTT. Using reference TRBV7-9 and TRBJ1-4 for the parts outside the CDR3, the full variable domain is DTGVSQNPRHKITKRGQNVTFRCDPISEHNRLYWYRQTLGQGPEFLTYFQNEAQLEKSRLLSDRFSAERPKGSFSTLEIQRTEQGDSAMYLCASSFGTAAEKLFFGSGTQLSVL.

The chain carries TRBV30 and TRBJ1-1; D remains ambiguous. CDR3 size: 11 residues. Germline assignment: CDR1 GTSNPN and CDR2 SVGIG (reference sequence). The V end lost 0 bases, the J end lost 6 bases, and 5 bases lay between the germline ends. The CDR3 bases are TGTGCCTGGAGTGTAACGGCTGAAGCTTTCTTT. It yields the protein CAWSVTAEAFF. The complete variable domain, with remaining parts taken from reference TRBV30 and TRBJ1-1, reads SQTIHQWPATLVQPVGSPLSLECTVEGTSNPNLYWYRQAAGRGLQLLFYSVGIGQISSEVPQNLSASRPQDRQFILSSKKLLLSDSGFYLCAWSVTAEAFFGQGTRLTVV.

The chain joins TRBV6-1 to TRBJ2-3, with no clear D. The germline gives CDR1 MNHNS, CDR2 SASEGT. The CDR3 sequence is 13 residues long. Trimming removed 2 bases at V and 4 bases at J, with 7 bases between. CDR3: CASSEFGSDTQYF. The CDR3 coding sequence is TGTGCCAGCAGTGAATTCGGGTCAGATACGCAGTATTTT.

This clone has just a few counts. This chain connects TRBV15 to TRBJ2-1; D unclear. Germline V lookup: CDR1 LNHNV, CDR2 YYDKDF (reference sequence). The CDR3 sequence is 14 residues long. Between the trimmed V and J ends, which lost 0 bases and 5 bases, there was a span of 8 bases. CDR3 nucleotide sequence: TGTGCCACCAGCAGAGATGGAGCAGACAATGAGCAGTTCTTC. This codes for CATSRDGADNEQFF.

The V call is TRBV9, the J call TRBJ2-1; TRBD2 matches at 10 bases. Germline V gene data show CDR1 as SGDLS and CDR2 as YYNGEE. This CDR3 has 16 residues. Unmatched junction bases numbered 8, after V lost 0 bases and J lost 8 bases. The CDR3 coding sequence is TGTGCCAGCAGCGTAGAAGCGGGGGGGCCGGTGGATGAGCAGTTCTTC. Protein: CASSVEAGGPVDEQFF.

This clone turned up a few times. CDR3 residues: CASSPPGTVVTEAFF. CDR3 sequence (DNA): TGTGCCAGCAGCCCCCCCGGGACAGTCGTCACTGAAGCTTTCTTT. This chain links TRBV7-2 with TRBJ1-1; TRBD1 matches 7 bases. The junction had 10 bases not matched to a gene; V was cut back by 5 bases and J by 4 bases. The CDR3 has 15 amino acids. Germline CDR1 and CDR2: SGHTA and FQGNSA.

This CDR3 reads CASSLGAGTVYNEQFF. CDR3 DNA sequence: TGTGCCAGCAGCTTAGGGGCCGGGACAGTTTACAATGAGCAGTTCTTC. The chain carries TRBV7-9 and TRBJ2-1, with 7 bases lining up with TRBD1. The J segment lost 4 bases and the V segment lost 1 base, leaving 7 bases of the junction unmatched. Germline lookup yields CDR1 SEHNR and CDR2 FQNEAQ (reference sequence). This CDR3 has 16 amino acids.

This clone was seen only a few times. V and J are TRBV9 and TRBJ2-5; 10 bases agree with TRBD1. The V segment lost 4 bases and the J segment 4 bases; nucleotides outside the gene matches: 13. The CDR3 covers 17 residues. The germline V gene encodes CDR1 SGDLS and CDR2 YYNGEE. The CDR3 nucleotides are TGTGCCAGCAGCCCACCCTGGGGACAGGGGAGGGGAGAGACCCAGTACTTC. This translates into CASSPPWGQGRGETQYF.

The gene calls are TRBV28 and TRBJ1-5; D remains ambiguous. This CDR3 is 16 amino acids long. Trimming shortened V by 3 bases and J by 1 base, and 13 bases separated the two germline ends. Germline loops: CDR1 MDHEN, CDR2 SYDVKM. The CDR3 bases are TGTGCCAGCAGTTTTGGAGGGATGGGGAGCAATCAGCCCCAGCATTTT. This gives the protein CASSFGGMGSNQPQHF.

The genes are TRBV30 and TRBJ2-3; 10 positions agree with TRBD2. Germline assignment: CDR1 GTSNPN and CDR2 SVGIG (reference sequence). The CDR3 loop spans 15 amino acids. The V gene end was trimmed by 5 bases and the J gene end by 5 bases; junction bases not matched to a gene: 10. The CDR3 is CAWWRAGGPRDTQYF. The CDR3 coding sequence is TGTGCCTGGTGGCGAGCGGGAGGGCCGAGAGATACGCAGTATTTT.

This sequence joins TRBV5-6 and TRBJ2-2; no firm D call. CDR1 SGHDT and CDR2 YYEEEE come from the germline V gene. With 1 base removed from V and 6 bases from J, the gap between germline ends came to 10 bases. The CDR3 length is 14 residues. The CDR3 coding sequence is TGTGCCAGCAGCTTGTTCCCTGGAGCCGGGGAGCTGTTTTTT. Protein product: CASSLFPGAGELFF. The variable domain in full, completed from reference TRBV5-6 and TRBJ2-2, reads DAGVTQSPTHLIKTRGQQVTLRCSPKSGHDTVSWYQQALGQGPQFIFQYYEEEERQRGNFPDRFSGHQFPNYSSELNVNALLLGDSALYLCASSLFPGAGELFFGEGSRLTVL.

V gene TRBV11-2 combines with J gene TRBJ2-7, with D possibly TRBD1 on 6 matching bases. The germline gives CDR1 SGHAT, CDR2 FQNNGV. This CDR3 has 13 residues. Trimming removed 2 bases at V and 6 bases at J, with 11 bases between. CDR3 in DNA: TGTGCCAGCAGCTTATTCCAGGGGCCCGAGCAGTACTTC. Encoded protein: CASSLFQGPEQYF.

This clone was recorded a few times. The CDR3 loop is CASGLSGVEKTQYF. The DNA of the CDR3 is TGTGCTAGTGGTTTATCGGGGGTGGAAAAGACCCAGTACTTC. The chain couples TRBV12-5 to TRBJ2-5, with D perhaps matching TRBD2 (6 bases). This CDR3 is built from 14 residues. Germline V CDR1 and CDR2: LGHNT, FRNRAP. The V end was cut by 3 bases, the J end by 6 bases, with 14 bases between.

J is TRBJ2-2 and V is TRBV5-6; weak D call: TRBD1 (6 bases). Between the trimmed V and J ends, which lost 4 bases and 1 base, there was a span of 14 bases. The CDR3 contains 16 residues. The germline CDR1 and CDR2 sequences are SGHDT and YYEEEE. The CDR3 DNA reads as TGTGCCAGCAGCGCCGACCTGACAGGGAACACCGGGGAGCTGTTTTTT. This encodes CASSADLTGNTGELFF.

This clone was counted between two and nine times. The V and J genes are TRBV7-9 and TRBJ1-1; 10 bases match TRBD1. Germline-derived CDR1 and CDR2 are SEHNR and FQNEAQ (reference sequence). The CDR3 extends over 13 amino acids. Unmatched junction bases numbered 5, after V lost 7 bases and J lost 6 bases. This CDR3 is CASMGQGTSEAFF. DNA of the CDR3: TGTGCCAGCATGGGACAGGGGACTTCTGAAGCTTTCTTT.

The genes are TRBV6-5 and TRBJ2-7, with D possibly TRBD2 on 5 matching bases. The CDR3 is 15 residues long. The germline V gene encodes CDR1 MNHEY and CDR2 SVGAGI. The ends were cut back, 2 bases at V and 9 bases at J, with 20 bases in the middle. The CDR3 DNA reads as TGTGCCAGCAGTTACCAAAAAGGGTGGTCCGGGGTGCAGTACTTC. Translation gives CASSYQKGWSGVQYF.

The chain has TRBV5-4 and TRBJ2-7; 10 bases match TRBD2. The CDR3 length is 15 residues. V was clipped by 5 bases and J by 1 base; unmatched bases: 6. Germline assignment: CDR1 SGHNT and CDR2 YYREEE (reference sequence). CDR3: CASSQPGLASYEQYF. DNA of the CDR3: TGTGCCAGCAGTCAACCGGGACTAGCGTCCTACGAGCAGTACTTC.